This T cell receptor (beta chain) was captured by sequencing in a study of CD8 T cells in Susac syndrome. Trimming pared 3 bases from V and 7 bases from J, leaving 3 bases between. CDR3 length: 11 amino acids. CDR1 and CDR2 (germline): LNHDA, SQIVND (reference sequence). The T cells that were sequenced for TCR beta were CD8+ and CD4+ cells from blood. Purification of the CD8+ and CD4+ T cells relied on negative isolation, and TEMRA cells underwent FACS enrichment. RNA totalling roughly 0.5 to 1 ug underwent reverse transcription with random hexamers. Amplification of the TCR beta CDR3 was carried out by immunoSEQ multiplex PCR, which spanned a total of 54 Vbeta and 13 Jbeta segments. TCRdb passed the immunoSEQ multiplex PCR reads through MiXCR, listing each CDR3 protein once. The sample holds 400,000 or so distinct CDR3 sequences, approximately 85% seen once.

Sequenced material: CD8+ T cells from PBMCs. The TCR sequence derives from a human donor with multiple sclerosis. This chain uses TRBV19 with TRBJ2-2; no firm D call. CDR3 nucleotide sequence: TGTGCCAGTAGTATCGTCGGGGAGCTGTTTTTT. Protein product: CASSIVGELFF. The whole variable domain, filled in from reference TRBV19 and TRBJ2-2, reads DGGITQSPKYLFRKEGQNVTLSCEQNLNHDAMYWYRQDPGQGLRLIYYSQIVNDFQKGDIAEGYSVSREKKESFPLTVTSAQKNPTAFYLCASSIVGELFFGEGSRLTVL.